This note documents a single TCR beta chain sequence. Between the trimmed V and J ends, which lost 0 bases and 0 bases, there was a span of 10 bases. The germline gives CDR1 SNHLY, CDR2 FYNNEI. This CDR3 has 16 residues. This sample was included in a study of OX40 agonist ivuxolimab in advanced cancers. Study as a whole: Every 2 weeks, patients got intravenous ivuxolimab at one of six dose levels (0.01-10 mg/kg).

Sequencing used immunoSEQ multiplex PCR; TCRdb keeps in-frame clones, though not all of them. The table has about 36,000 clones, around 77% seen once. The material was CD4+ or CD8+ T cells sorted from blood, obtained in a trial of the OX40 agonist ivuxolimab. The chain joins TRBV2 to TRBJ2-3; D possibly corresponds to TRBD2 (6 bases). The receptor was derived from an adult with an advanced solid tumor such as melanoma, head and neck, liver or kidney cancer. The CDR3 is CASSEARGPSTDTQYF. The DNA of the CDR3 is TGTGCCAGCAGTGAAGCGCGGGGACCTAGCACAGATACGCAGTATTTT.